Many counts were recorded for the clone carrying this TCR beta chain. What it binds is unknown. The source of the sample is a study of neurological immune-mediated disorders. Germline loops: CDR1 SGDLS, CDR2 YYNGEE. The V end was cut by 3 bases, the J end by 7 bases, with 7 bases between. The CDR3 extends over 11 amino acids. Each CDR3 protein is one row after TCRdb ran MiXCR on the 5' RACE reads. This table holds tens of thousands of distinct CDR3 sequences, roughly 1.6% found once. Study-wide results and limits: Among expanded clones, no CDR3 amino acid sequences were shared across subjects, a pattern suggesting private repertoires in all groups.

What was sequenced was PBMCs. This clonotype was obtained from a woman in her 30s with multiple sclerosis. The genes are TRBV9 and TRBJ2-5, with D possibly being TRBD2 (6 bases). Here the CDR3 reads CASSAGGTQYF. The CDR3 DNA is TGTGCCAGCAGCGCCGGGGGGACCCAGTACTTC.